This entry features one T cell receptor (beta chain) sequence. The antigen remains undetermined. This sample was taken from a study of T cell responses to AZD1222 COVID-19 vaccine. Findings and limits, study-wide: The study found Spike-specific TCR breadth and depth rose after two AZD1222 doses. At study baseline, merely several AZD1222 recipients were seropositive.

V was pared by 8 bases and J by 13 bases, with 15 bases between. Germline assignment: CDR1 MNHEY and CDR2 SMNVEV (reference sequence). This CDR3 is 11 amino acids long. Produced via immunoSEQ multiplex PCR; TCRdb's table is partial and in-frame only. The sample has more than 110,000 clones; around 93% are singletons. This material consisted of peripheral blood, taken on day 0 of AZD1222 vaccination. The origin of this receptor is an adult in good health. The genes are TRBV27 and TRBJ2-1; D is possibly TRBD1 (5 bases). CDR3 DNA: TGTGCCAGCGGAAGGCCCAGGGTTCAGTTCTTC. Its protein is CASGRPRVQFF.